The 10 T cell receptor beta chains below come from one sample, sequenced in a study of CD8+CD57+ T cells in acquired aplastic anemia. Template material for TCR beta VDJ and CDR3 profiling consisted of genomic DNA. TCRdb reanalysed the reads using MiXCR and keeps one entry per CDR3 protein. The sample records roughly 170,000 distinct CDR3 sequences, 55% to 70% being singletons. Sequenced sample: sorted CD4+, CD8+, or CD8+CD57+ T cells (not recorded which) from PBMCs. The receptors derive from a human donor in good health.

This clonotype came up many times. The CDR3 nucleotides read TGCAGTGCTAGTAAGGGGAACAATGAGCAGTTCTTC. Protein: CSASKGNNEQFF. V is TRBV20-1 and J is TRBJ2-1; D perhaps matches TRBD1 (5 bases). There are 12 residues in the CDR3. V lost 3 bases to trimming and J lost 5 bases, with 8 bases between them. The germline gives CDR1 DFQATT, CDR2 SNEGSKA (reference sequence).

The rearrangement uses TRBV15 and TRBJ2-1; 14 bases fit TRBD2. CDR3 length: 20 amino acids. Germline values: CDR1 LNHNV, CDR2 YYDKDF (reference sequence). Trimming took 1 base from V and 5 from J; bases not matched to a gene: 13. CDR3 sequence (DNA): TGTGCCACCAGCAGAGTGGGGACTAGCGGGAGACCGGATAACGACAATGAGCAGTTCTTC. Protein sequence: CATSRVGTSGRPDNDNEQFF.

There are many counts of this clonotype. The chain links TRBV19 to TRBJ2-1; D assignment may be TRBD1 or TRBD2 (5 bases each). This CDR3 contains 17 residues. Germline values: CDR1 LNHDA, CDR2 SQIVND (reference sequence). V shed 4 bases and J shed 0 bases, with 16 bases lying between them. CDR3 sequence: CASSKESGTVSYNEQFF. CDR3 coding DNA: TGTGCCAGTAGTAAAGAATCCGGGACGGTCTCCTACAATGAGCAGTTCTTC. The complete variable domain, with remaining parts taken from reference TRBV19 and TRBJ2-1, reads DGGITQSPKYLFRKEGQNVTLSCEQNLNHDAMYWYRQDPGQGLRLIYYSQIVNDFQKGDIAEGYSVSREKKESFPLTVTSAQKNPTAFYLCASSKESGTVSYNEQFFGPGTRLTVL.

The chain joins TRBV6-1 to TRBJ2-7; D might be TRBD2 (5 bases). The CDR3 runs 13 residues. The germline V and J ends were trimmed by 4 bases and 2 bases, with 9 bases remaining between them. CDR1 is MNHNS and CDR2 is SASEGT in the germline V gene. The chain's CDR3 is CASSVGETYEQYF. As DNA, the CDR3 is TGTGCCAGCAGTGTTGGGGAGACCTACGAGCAGTACTTC.

This chain connects TRBV4-3 to TRBJ2-7; 7 bases fit TRBD1. CDR1 LGHNA and CDR2 YSLEER come from the germline V gene. The CDR3 consists of 15 residues. J gave up 4 bases and V 10 bases, and 16 bases lay outside the gene matches. DNA of the CDR3: TGCGCCACAACCCGACAGGGAGTTTTACGTTACGAGCAGTACTTC. Residues: CATTRQGVLRYEQYF.

This sequence joins TRBV10-3 and TRBJ2-3; 8 nucleotides match TRBD2. Germline CDR1 reads ENHRY; CDR2 reads SYGVKD. V shed 3 bases, J shed 1 base, and the junction held 3 bases outside the gene matches. The CDR3 is 15 amino acids. CDR3 residues: CAISEGAGGTDTQYF. Here the CDR3 DNA reads TGTGCCATCAGTGAAGGAGCGGGAGGCACAGATACGCAGTATTTT.

A few counts support this clonotype. This chain uses TRBV6-5 with TRBJ1-6; TRBD1 matches 9 bases. This CDR3 is 16 amino acids long. CDR1 and CDR2 from the germline V gene are MNHEY and SVGAGI. V lost 6 bases to trimming and J lost 8 bases; unmatched junction nucleotides: 11. CDR3 in amino acids: CASSHRDRVGYSPLHF. The CDR3 DNA reads as TGTGCCAGCAGCCACCGGGACAGGGTGGGGTATTCACCCCTCCACTTT.

As to this clonotype: A much larger clone lies one base from this, so it may be a read error. V is TRBV9 and J is TRBJ2-1; 9 positions agree with TRBD1. The CDR3 consists of 16 residues. In germline, CDR1 is SGDLS, CDR2 YYNGEE. J was trimmed by 7 bases and V by 4 bases; bases with no gene match: 12. The CDR3 DNA is TGTGCCAGCAGCTCAACAGGGGGCGCGGGGGCTAATGAGCAGTTCTTC. Residues: CASSSTGGAGANEQFF.

This chain connects TRBV7-9 to TRBJ2-5; a weak D match, TRBD2 (6 bases). The CDR3 has 15 residues. With 5 bases removed from V and 5 bases from J, the gap between germline ends came to 18 bases. Germline V gives CDR1 SEHNR, CDR2 FQNEAQ (reference sequence). CDR3 amino acids: CASSLDGGFLETQYF. In DNA form, the CDR3 reads TGTGCCAGCAGCCTGGACGGAGGGTTTTTGGAGACCCAGTACTTC.

CDR3 sequence: CATSRDLDRGNSPLHF. As DNA, the CDR3 is TGTGCCACCAGCAGAGATTTAGACAGGGGTAATTCACCCCTCCACTTT. The gene calls are TRBV15 and TRBJ1-6; 8 bases are a match to TRBD1. Germline CDR1 and CDR2: LNHNV and YYDKDF (reference sequence). V trimming: 0 bases; J trimming: 6 bases; junction bases outside the gene matches: 4. The CDR3 is 16 amino acids.